Below, 32 T cell receptor beta chains from the same sample are listed, as sequenced in a study of T cells after yellow fever vaccination. Via MiXCR, TCRdb re-called the 5' RACE reads, giving one row per CDR3 protein. Altogether 450,000 to 650,000 distinct CDR3 sequences are present, roughly 14% being singletons, with the ten largest covering over 13%. The source material was PBMCs, sampled on the day of the yellow fever booster vaccination. Every receptor here comes from a man aged 25 to 40 who received the YFV17D yellow fever vaccine.

The chain's CDR3 is CASSRHDLNTEAFF. CDR3 nucleotide sequence: TGTGCCAGCAGCCGCCACGACTTGAACACTGAAGCTTTCTTT. The rearrangement uses TRBV12-3 or TRBV12-4 and TRBJ1-1; D gene unclear. V was cut by 6 bases and J by 0 bases, with 11 bases left in between. This CDR3 contains 14 residues.

The genes are TRBV18 and TRBJ1-6; D gene unclear. The V and J ends lost 2 bases and 10 bases respectively, with 9 bases between them. Germline V lookup: CDR1 KGHSH, CDR2 LQKENI. This CDR3 is 13 amino acids long. CDR3 protein: CASSPGQRSPLHF. The CDR3 DNA follows: TGTGCCAGCTCACCAGGGCAGCGATCACCCCTCCACTTT.

This clonotype was observed a few times. This chain links TRBV7-9 with TRBJ2-5; 12 positions match TRBD1. The CDR3 extends over 16 amino acids. Per germline, CDR1 SEHNR and CDR2 FQNEAQ (reference sequence). V was pared by 8 bases and J by 0 bases, with 7 bases of the junction left unmatched. The CDR3 reads CASRPGDRGHQETQYF. CDR3 nucleotides: TGTGCCAGCCGCCCTGGGGACAGGGGGCACCAAGAGACCCAGTACTTC.

V gene TRBV7-6 combines with J gene TRBJ2-5; no clear D gene. This CDR3 region has 14 residues. The germline V and J ends were trimmed by 5 bases and 4 bases, with 14 bases remaining between them. Germline CDR1 SGHVS, CDR2 FNYEAQ. CDR3 amino acids: CASSPLEWGETQYF. The CDR3 coding sequence is TGTGCCAGCAGCCCATTAGAGTGGGGAGAGACCCAGTACTTC.

Worth noting for this clonotype: The junction shows a germline mismatch at one end, possibly a read error. This chain links TRBV18 with TRBJ2-7, with TRBD2 identical over 8 bases. Germline V CDR1 and CDR2: KGHSH, LQKENI. CDR3 length: 15 amino acids. CDR3 in DNA: TGTGCCACCTCAAAGCAGACGGGAGGGTCCTACGAGCAGTACTTC. Its protein is CATSKQTGGSYEQYF.

This clonotype was counted between two and nine times. The rearrangement links TRBV12-3 or TRBV12-4 to TRBJ2-3; D is possibly TRBD2 (5 bases). CDR3 length equals 13 residues. The V end lost 7 bases, the J end lost 2 bases, and 10 bases lay between the germline ends. This chain's CDR3 is CASNRGFTDTQYF. The CDR3 region has the DNA TGTGCCAGCAATCGGGGATTCACAGATACGCAGTATTTT.

This clonotype was seen more than once but under ten times. The J gene is TRBJ2-3, the V gene TRBV3-1; D remains ambiguous. The V end was cut by 6 bases, the J end by 4 bases, with 8 bases between. Per germline, CDR1 LGHDT and CDR2 YNNKEL (reference sequence). The length of the CDR3 is 12 residues. This CDR3 reads CASRTYPDTQYF. In DNA, the CDR3 is TGTGCCAGCAGGACTTACCCAGATACGCAGTATTTT.

This clonotype was seen more than once but under ten times. The chain joins TRBV7-2 to TRBJ1-1; D remains ambiguous. CDR1 and CDR2 (germline): SGHTA, FQGNSA. V dropped 3 bases and J dropped 6 bases, with 17 bases sitting between them. The CDR3 covers 15 residues. CDR3 region: CASSLKVWGGPEAFF. The CDR3 nucleotides read TGTGCCAGCAGCTTGAAAGTTTGGGGAGGGCCTGAAGCTTTCTTT.

The rearrangement links TRBV15 to TRBJ2-7; no firm D call. This CDR3 spans 14 amino acids. V dropped 5 bases and J dropped 5 bases, with 16 bases sitting between them. Germline CDR1 reads LNHNV; CDR2 reads YYDKDF (reference sequence). The chain's CDR3 is CATSPTRPLDEQYF. In DNA, the CDR3 is TGTGCCACCAGCCCGACCCGGCCTCTTGACGAGCAGTACTTC.

The rearrangement joins TRBV12-5 to TRBJ2-1; possibly TRBD2 for D (6 bases). Trimming left V 6 bases short and J 6 bases short, with 12 bases between. This CDR3 spans 13 amino acids. Germline CDR1 is LGHNT and CDR2 is FRNRAP. The CDR3 sequence is CASGPLGGNEQFF. The CDR3 nucleotides are TGTGCTAGTGGACCCTTGGGAGGCAATGAGCAGTTCTTC.

This clonotype was picked up a small number of times. V is TRBV5-1 and J is TRBJ2-5; 9 bases line up with TRBD2. J gave up 2 bases and V 4 bases, and 9 bases lay outside the gene matches. CDR1 SGHRS and CDR2 YFSETQ come from the germline V gene. CDR3 length: 16 amino acids. This chain's CDR3 is CASSASGAGGQETQYF. CDR3 DNA sequence: TGCGCCAGCAGCGCGTCGGGAGCGGGGGGACAAGAGACCCAGTACTTC. Full variable domain (remainder filled in from reference TRBV5-1 and TRBJ2-5): KAGVTQTPRYLIKTRGQQVTLSCSPISGHRSVSWYQQTPGQGLQFLFEYFSETQRNKGNFPGRFSGRQFSNSRSEMNVSTLELGDSALYLCASSASGAGGQETQYFGPGTRLLVL.

This clonotype has a handful of counts. The chain joins TRBV7-2 to TRBJ2-7; perhaps TRBD1 as D (5 bases). Per the germline V gene, CDR1 is SGHTA and CDR2 is FQGNSA. This CDR3 contains 12 residues. V dropped 5 bases and J dropped 5 bases, with 10 bases sitting between them. The CDR3 loop is CASSEDNHEQYF. CDR3 nucleotides: TGTGCCAGCAGCGAGGACAATCACGAGCAGTACTTC.

Only a few counts were recorded for this clonotype. The chain links TRBV7-3 to TRBJ2-7, with 7 nucleotides matching TRBD1. The junction had 11 bases not matched to a gene; V was cut back by 5 bases and J by 1 base. The germline gives CDR1 SGHTA, CDR2 FQGTGA. The CDR3 covers 16 residues. Written as DNA, the CDR3 is TGTGCCAGCAGCCCCTACGGACAGGCGCCATCCTACGAGCAGTACTTC. Its protein is CASSPYGQAPSYEQYF.

This clonotype was counted only a few times. This chain joins TRBV7-2 and TRBJ2-5; unclear D gene. Trimming pared 5 bases from V and 5 bases from J, leaving 15 bases between. Germline V gene sequence: CDR1 SGHTA, CDR2 FQGNSA. There are 14 residues in the CDR3. In DNA, the CDR3 is TGTGCCAGCAGCCCCAAGGGCCTTCTCGAGACCCAGTACTTC. It encodes CASSPKGLLETQYF. The full variable domain, rest sourced from reference TRBV7-2 and TRBJ2-5, is GAGVSQSPSNKVTEKGKDVELRCDPISGHTALYWYRQSLGQGLEFLIYFQGNSAPDKSGLPSDRFSAERTGGSVSTLTIQRTQQEDSAVYLCASSPKGLLETQYFGPGTRLLVL.

The gene calls are TRBV7-2 and TRBJ2-7; D not certain. V shed 4 bases and J shed 5 bases, with 9 bases lying between them. Germline CDR1 SGHTA, CDR2 FQGNSA. The CDR3 runs to 12 residues. This CDR3 reads CASSSRSHEQYF. Here the CDR3 DNA reads TGTGCCAGCAGCTCCAGATCTCACGAGCAGTACTTC.

Of note for this clonotype: This may arise from a read error, as a much more abundant clone is one base away. V and J are TRBV5-4 and TRBJ2-3, with 9 nucleotides matching TRBD1. This CDR3 is 14 amino acids long. After removal of 3 bases from V and 1 base from J, the junction contained 0 bases not matched to a gene. From germline, CDR1 is SGHNT and CDR2 YYREEE (reference sequence). Here the CDR3 reads CASSWTGGTDTQYF. CDR3 in DNA: TGTGCCAGCAGCTGGACAGGGGGCACAGATACGCAGTATTTT.

This clonotype has just a few counts. The J gene is TRBJ2-3, the V gene TRBV28; D is uncertain. CDR1 and CDR2 (germline): MDHEN, SYDVKM. The CDR3 has 13 amino acids. The V and J ends lost 3 bases and 7 bases respectively, with 11 bases between them. The CDR3 spells CASSFGVQNTQYF. CDR3 DNA: TGTGCCAGCAGTTTTGGAGTTCAAAATACGCAGTATTTT.

The chain is built from TRBV6-2 or TRBV6-3 and TRBJ2-5; D uncertain. The V gene lost 8 bases and the J gene lost 4 bases, with 17 bases spanning the gap. The germline V gene has CDR1 MNHEY and CDR2 SVGEGT. The CDR3 totals 14 residues. The CDR3 protein is CASQWTSARETQYF. DNA of the CDR3: TGTGCCAGCCAATGGACCTCGGCCAGAGAGACCCAGTACTTC.

In DNA form, the CDR3 reads TGTGCCAGCAGCCCGATAGCAGCGACCTCTGGGGCCAACGTCCTGACTTTC. Its translation is CASSPIAATSGANVLTF. The rearrangement joins TRBV7-3 to TRBJ2-6, with no clear D. This CDR3 comprises 17 residues. V was shortened by 5 bases and J by 0 bases, with 14 bases between the two germline ends. Germline V gene lookup returns CDR1 SGHTA and CDR2 FQGTGA.

This clonotype was seen a few times. This chain uses TRBV2 with TRBJ2-3; D gene ambiguous. CDR1 SNHLY and CDR2 FYNNEI come from the germline V gene. The CDR3 is 13 residues long. V was trimmed by 2 bases and J by 8 bases, leaving 11 bases between them. CDR3 sequence reads: CASSENGLGTQYF. The DNA for the CDR3 is TGTGCCAGCAGTGAAAACGGTTTGGGTACGCAGTATTTT.

This clonotype was seen just once. In DNA form, the CDR3 reads TGTGCCAGCAGCGGACAGGGTTACACCGGGGAGCTGTTTTTT. Protein: CASSGQGYTGELFF. The genes are TRBV7-9 and TRBJ2-2, with 8 bases fitting TRBD1. This CDR3 is 14 amino acids long. The V and J ends lost 5 bases and 3 bases, in that order; junction bases with no gene match: 2. Germline values: CDR1 SEHNR, CDR2 FQNEAQ (reference sequence).

Only a few counts were recorded for this clonotype. This chain links TRBV7-2 with TRBJ2-7, with 10 bases aligning to TRBD1. The CDR3 is made up of 14 amino acids. Trimming at V came to 3 bases and at J to 5 bases, leaving 4 bases not matched to a gene. The germline V gene encodes CDR1 SGHTA and CDR2 FQGNSA. CDR3 in amino acids: CASSLGQGNHEQYF. The CDR3 nucleotides are TGTGCCAGCAGCTTGGGACAGGGGAACCACGAGCAGTACTTC. The whole variable domain, filled in from reference TRBV7-2 and TRBJ2-7, reads GAGVSQSPSNKVTEKGKDVELRCDPISGHTALYWYRQSLGQGLEFLIYFQGNSAPDKSGLPSDRFSAERTGGSVSTLTIQRTQQEDSAVYLCASSLGQGNHEQYFGPGTRLTVT.

This chain connects TRBV7-8 to TRBJ2-1; 12 positions match TRBD1. The CDR3 length is 17 residues. Trimming took 1 base from V and 3 from J; bases not matched to a gene: 4. Germline V CDR1 and CDR2: SGHVS, FQNEAQ. CDR3 protein: CASSLVWDRGLYNEQFF. In DNA, the CDR3 is TGTGCCAGCAGCTTAGTTTGGGACAGGGGGCTCTACAATGAGCAGTTCTTC.

This clonotype was counted a few times. CDR3 sequence (DNA): TGTGCCAGCAGCAGTAGGATGTACGAGCAGTACTTC. It yields the protein CASSSRMYEQYF. The V gene is TRBV28, the J gene TRBJ2-7; no reliable D call. V was clipped by 6 bases and J by 4 bases, with 10 bases between them. Germline V gene lookup returns CDR1 MDHEN and CDR2 SYDVKM. This CDR3 is built from 12 residues.

The chain is built from TRBV18 and TRBJ2-7; 9 positions match TRBD2. Looked up from germline, CDR1 is KGHSH and CDR2 is LQKENI. Losses at the gene ends were 2 bases for V and 5 bases for J; bases not matched to a gene: 7. The CDR3 has 15 residues. The CDR3 loop is CASSPRLAGTDEQYF. CDR3 nucleotide sequence: TGTGCCAGCTCACCAAGGCTAGCGGGAACCGACGAGCAGTACTTC.

The V gene is TRBV18, the J gene TRBJ2-6; TRBD2 matches 10 bases. The CDR3 consists of 17 residues. J gave up 4 bases and V 6 bases, and 9 bases lay outside the gene matches. The germline CDR1 and CDR2 sequences are KGHSH and LQKENI. In DNA form, the CDR3 reads TGTGCCAGCTCGGAAGTAGCGGGAGGATCAGGGGCCAACGTCCTGACTTTC. Its translation: CASSEVAGGSGANVLTF.

This clonotype was observed a handful of times. The chain is built from TRBV7-2 and TRBJ1-1; the D is unclear. V lost 5 bases and J 5 bases, leaving 15 bases between the germline ends. The germline V gene encodes CDR1 SGHTA and CDR2 FQGNSA. This CDR3 contains 14 residues. The CDR3 DNA reads TGTGCCAGCAGCCCCACCAGGATTCCGACTGAAGCTTTCTTT. Residues: CASSPTRIPTEAFF.

This clonotype showed up just a few times. The V gene is TRBV4-2, the J gene TRBJ2-3, with TRBD2 identical over 7 bases. V trimming: 1 base; J trimming: 2 bases; junction bases outside the gene matches: 3. This CDR3 region has 15 residues. Germline V gene sequence: CDR1 LGHNA, CDR2 YNFKEQ. The chain's CDR3 is CASSQGGGITDTQYF. The CDR3, as DNA: TGTGCCAGCAGCCAAGGGGGGGGGATCACAGATACGCAGTATTTT.

About this clonotype: This may come from a read error, since a much larger clone is one base off. The chain is built from TRBV25-1 and TRBJ1-2; D perhaps matches TRBD1 (5 bases). The CDR3 has 13 residues. CDR1 MGHDK and CDR2 SYGVNS come from the germline V gene. V was clipped by 6 bases and J by 3 bases, with 11 bases between them. The CDR3: CASRSGGDYGYTF. The CDR3 coding sequence is TGTGCCAGCAGATCCGGGGGGGACTATGGCTACACCTTC.

This chain uses TRBV11-2 with TRBJ2-3, with D possibly being TRBD1 or TRBD2 (6 bases each). The CDR3 is made up of 19 amino acids. V gave up 2 bases and J gave up 2 bases, with 23 bases separating them. Per germline, CDR1 SGHAT and CDR2 FQNNGV. The CDR3 coding sequence is TGTGCCAGCAGCTTATATGGGGGGCAGGCGGGACCCCCCACAGATACGCAGTATTTT. As protein: CASSLYGGQAGPPTDTQYF.

This clonotype appeared a few times. V gene TRBV24-1 combines with J gene TRBJ2-1; D unresolved. The CDR3 is made up of 13 amino acids. With 1 base removed from V and 10 bases from J, the gap between germline ends came to 10 bases. Per germline, CDR1 KGHDR and CDR2 SFDVKD. CDR3 in amino acids: CATSDLKSLEQFF. CDR3 sequence (DNA): TGTGCCACCAGTGATTTAAAGTCACTAGAGCAGTTCTTC.

The genes are TRBV9 and TRBJ2-7, with unresolved D. Germline CDR1 SGDLS, CDR2 YYNGEE. The CDR3 length is 15 residues. The V gene lost 2 bases and the J gene lost 4 bases, with 16 bases spanning the gap. This chain's CDR3 is CASSVFPSLLYEQYF. The CDR3 coding sequence is TGTGCCAGCAGCGTCTTCCCCTCATTACTATACGAGCAGTACTTC.